A single T cell receptor beta chain is shown here with its context. This specimen comes from a study of cytomegalovirus exposure and HLA in healthy donors. 13 Jbeta primers and 60 Vbeta primers were used for the PCR. Assay: immunoSEQ multiplex PCR; the TCRdb copy retains only in-frame clones and omits some. The sample lists about 170,000 clones, about 82% seen once, with about 2.4% in the top ten. There are 19 residues in the CDR3. V was clipped by 5 bases and J by 0 bases; unmatched bases: 7. Germline V CDR1 and CDR2: MNHEY, SMNVEV (reference sequence). The material sequenced was PBMCs. The chain uses TRBV27 and TRBJ2-1; 16 nucleotides agree with TRBD2. The sequence was collected from a male donor in good health and CMV-seronegative. CDR3 coding DNA: TGTGCCAGCAGTGCGGGACTAGCGGGGGGGTTAATCTCCTACAATGAGCAGTTCTTC. It is translated as CASSAGLAGGLISYNEQFF.